A selection of T cell receptor beta chains follows, all from one sample in a study of PD-1 blockade in classical Hodgkin lymphoma. Only in-frame clones appear in the TCRdb table, and some are missing; sequencing was by immunoSEQ multiplex PCR. The data contain about 27,000 clones, about 72% of them singletons. The source material was peripheral blood mononuclear cells (PBMCs), sampled before the fourth cycle of nivolumab. These TCRs come from a human donor with classical Hodgkin lymphoma. Both conserved end residues are trimmed from each CDR3.

j_call: TRBJ1-2; v_call: TRBV7-9; cdr3_aa: ASSLFYGYT
j_call: TRBJ1-5; v_call: TRBV28; cdr3_aa: ASSPQSYNQPQH
j_call: TRBJ2-7; v_call: TRBV29-1; cdr3_aa: SAGASGTYEQY
j_call: TRBJ2-7; v_call: TRBV5-4; cdr3_aa: ASSWDRSSEQY
j_call: TRBJ2-3; v_call: TRBV18; cdr3_aa: ASSKVWTSDFSGTDTQY
j_call: TRBJ1-1; v_call: TRBV11-2; cdr3_aa: ASSLVGRGNTEAF
j_call: TRBJ1-2; v_call: TRBV5-8; cdr3_aa: ASSLDPWTGVGYGYT
j_call: TRBJ1-4; v_call: TRBV5-1; cdr3_aa: ASSLEGVKNEKLF
j_call: TRBJ2-7; v_call: TRBV6-6; cdr3_aa: ASSSSGTGGYEQY
j_call: TRBJ1-2; v_call: TRBV19; cdr3_aa: ASSYSGNGYT
j_call: TRBJ2-6; v_call: TRBV7-3; cdr3_aa: ASSLRGQGSSGANVLT
j_call: TRBJ2-7; v_call: TRBV10-1; cdr3_aa: ASSLGYEQY
j_call: TRBJ2-1; v_call: TRBV6-1; cdr3_aa: ASSEVWGYNEQF
j_call: TRBJ2-7; v_call: TRBV6-1; cdr3_aa: ASSEWIGLEQY
j_call: TRBJ2-5; v_call: TRBV11-3; cdr3_aa: ASSPKGHKLHQETQY
j_call: TRBJ2-7; v_call: TRBV7-9; cdr3_aa: ASSSGTGDYEQY
j_call: TRBJ1-5; v_call: TRBV5-1; cdr3_aa: ASSLDSGSNQPQH
j_call: TRBJ2-7; v_call: TRBV27; cdr3_aa: ASRRADVYEQY
j_call: TRBJ2-5; v_call: TRBV7-8; cdr3_aa: ASSPLTGEETQY
j_call: TRBJ1-3; v_call: TRBV11-3; cdr3_aa: ASSGGSGNTIY
j_call: TRBJ1-6; v_call: TRBV30; cdr3_aa: AWSVVQSYSPLH
j_call: TRBJ2-2; v_call: TRBV18; cdr3_aa: ASSPPTGGSGELF
j_call: TRBJ2-7; v_call: TRBV9; cdr3_aa: ASSVLAGGYEQY
j_call: TRBJ2-3; v_call: TRBV27; cdr3_aa: ASFSGSTDTQY
j_call: TRBJ1-5; v_call: TRBV5-6; cdr3_aa: ASSTGTGGFNQPQH
j_call: TRBJ2-7; v_call: TRBV27; cdr3_aa: ASSLSGRGAEQY
j_call: TRBJ2-1; v_call: TRBV20-1; cdr3_aa: SAARHEQF
j_call: TRBJ2-7; v_call: TRBV9; cdr3_aa: ASSVLDASYEQY
j_call: TRBJ1-1; v_call: TRBV7-9; cdr3_aa: ASSLAQGFWSTEAF
j_call: TRBJ2-5; v_call: TRBV5-1; cdr3_aa: ASSLEGTRPGETQY
j_call: TRBJ2-5; v_call: TRBV6-1; cdr3_aa: ASSLAGGSVETQY
j_call: TRBJ2-1; v_call: TRBV5-1; cdr3_aa: ASSLRPPGRSYNEQF
j_call: TRBJ1-2; v_call: TRBV19; cdr3_aa: ASSIYAGNSYGYT
j_call: TRBJ2-3; v_call: TRBV4-1; cdr3_aa: ASRLSGTSTDTQY
j_call: TRBJ2-5; v_call: TRBV5-1; cdr3_aa: ASSQGLAGAQETQY
j_call: TRBJ1-1; v_call: TRBV28; cdr3_aa: ASSLWGGMNTEAF
j_call: TRBJ1-4; v_call: TRBV29-1; cdr3_aa: SVEARGQSNEKLF
j_call: TRBJ2-5; v_call: TRBV5-4; cdr3_aa: ASSLGLTNPSAFYTQY
j_call: TRBJ1-1; v_call: TRBV27; cdr3_aa: ASSLWAKNTEAF
j_call: TRBJ1-2; v_call: TRBV5-6; cdr3_aa: ASSLDLRGYYGYT
j_call: TRBJ2-3; v_call: TRBV18; cdr3_aa: ASSPSAGQGKGSSTDTQY
j_call: TRBJ2-3; v_call: TRBV4-3; cdr3_aa: ASSQDYITDTQY
j_call: TRBJ2-7; v_call: TRBV5-4; cdr3_aa: ASRSGAGFEQY
j_call: TRBJ2-7; v_call: TRBV6-5; cdr3_aa: ASRGGSYEQY
j_call: TRBJ2-5; v_call: TRBV4-1; cdr3_aa: ASSQVGSRETQY
j_call: TRBJ2-2; v_call: TRBV9; cdr3_aa: ASSSTWTSGNWDTGELF
j_call: TRBJ2-6; v_call: TRBV7-2; cdr3_aa: ASSYLGSGANVLT
j_call: TRBJ2-5; v_call: TRBV5-1; cdr3_aa: ASSLGDRPSGETQY
j_call: TRBJ2-3; v_call: TRBV6-6; cdr3_aa: ASSLPSGGSTDTQY